Listed below are T cell receptor beta chains from one sample, sequenced in a study of shared clonotypes between healthy human individuals. Profiled with immunoSEQ multiplex PCR; TCRdb holds only in-frame clones, not every one. The table records around 2.1 million clones, roughly 91% of them present only once. The sample consisted of naive CD8+ T cells from PBMCs. The receptor source for this set is a man younger than 35 in good health. Some clones in this sample may be carry-over from other donors' samples. Both conserved end residues are part of each CDR3. The D gene is left open where the match is weak. Part of the rows lack a size; the others show once, few, many or a class for expanded clones.

D	V	J	size	DNA	CDR3
NA	TRBV7-2	TRBJ2-3	NA	TGTGCCAGCAGGGAACAGGAAACTAGCACAGATACGCAGTATTTT	CASREQETSTDTQYF
NA	TRBV11-2	TRBJ2-3	NA	TGTGCCAGCAGCTTAAAAGCGAACCGGGACACTAGCACAGATACGCAGTATTTT	CASSLKANRDTSTDTQYF
NA	TRBV9	TRBJ2-7	NA	TGTGCCAGCTCAGGGGCTAGCGGACCATTTCCTCCTACCACCGAGGTCCAGTACTTC	CASSGASGPFPPTTEVQYF
NA	TRBV13	TRBJ1-4	once	TGTGCCAGCAGCTTGACGGGATCCAGTGGTGAAAAACTGTTTTTT	CASSLTGSSGEKLFF
NA	TRBV29-1	TRBJ2-7	NA	TGCAGCGCCCGCACAGGTCCTTACGACGAGCAGTACTTC	CSARTGPYDEQYF
NA	TRBV19	TRBJ1-2	few	TGTGCCAGTAGTTCACAGGCAGCTAACTATGGCTACACCTTC	CASSSQAANYGYTF
NA	TRBV6-1	TRBJ2-3	NA	TGTGCCAGCAGTGAAAAGATTTCCTCAACCAATACGCAGTATTTT	CASSEKISSTNTQYF
TRBD1	TRBV11-2	TRBJ1-1	NA	TGTGCCAGCAGCTATGAGGACAGGATGAACACTGAAGCTTTCTTT	CASSYEDRMNTEAFF
NA	TRBV5-6	TRBJ2-7	NA	TGTGCCAGCAGCTTGGGCGCCGGCCAGCAGTACTTC	CASSLGAGQQYF
TRBD2	TRBV7-6	TRBJ2-5	NA	TGTGCCAGCAGCGTACCCGGGGGGGTCCAAGAGACCCAGTACTTC	CASSVPGGVQETQYF
NA	TRBV4-1	TRBJ1-1	few	TGCGCCAGCACCGCAGTAAGTACCATGAACACTGAAGCTTTCTTT	CASTAVSTMNTEAFF
NA	TRBV7-9	TRBJ2-7	NA	TGTGCCAGCAGCTTTGGGGGACACGAGCAGTACTTC	CASSFGGHEQYF
TRBD2	TRBV9	TRBJ2-3	NA	TGTGCCAGCAGCCCCCGGGTAGCGGGCCGCACAGATACGCAGTATTTT	CASSPRVAGRTDTQYF
TRBD1	TRBV7-9	TRBJ1-2	NA	TGTGCCAGCAGCTTCTCAGGGACAGGGCCTCCTAACTATGGCTACACCTTC	CASSFSGTGPPNYGYTF
NA	TRBV9	TRBJ2-4	NA	TGTGCCAGCAGCGCCTTCGGGGCCCCAGGAAACATTCAGTACTTC	CASSAFGAPGNIQYF
NA	TRBV5-1	TRBJ2-7	NA	TGCGCCAGCAGCCTCCCATATGAGCAGTACTTC	CASSLPYEQYF
TRBD2	TRBV27	TRBJ2-1	NA	TGTGCCAGCAGGCCCTACGCGACCCTAGCGGGAGGCGGCCATGAGCAGTTCTTC	CASRPYATLAGGGHEQFF
NA	TRBV11-2	TRBJ1-2	once	TGTGCCAGCAGCTCCATGGGCCCATTTGGCTACACCTTC	CASSSMGPFGYTF
NA	TRBV28	TRBJ1-1	NA	TGTGCCAGCAGTACAGGGTTGAACACTGAAGCTTTCTTT	CASSTGLNTEAFF
NA	TRBV7-8	TRBJ2-2	NA	TGTGCCAGCAGTTCCCCCCTAGAAAAGACAGGCGGGGGTACCGGGGAGCTGTTTTTT	CASSSPLEKTGGGTGELFF
NA	TRBV28	TRBJ2-3	many	TGTGCCAGCCTATCCCGGACTAAGGTTTATCCAGATACGCAGTATTTT	CASLSRTKVYPDTQYF
TRBD1	TRBV4-1	TRBJ2-7	NA	TGCGCCAGCAGCCAAGATTGGGGGACCGGGACAGGGTCCTACGAGCAGTACTTC	CASSQDWGTGTGSYEQYF
TRBD1	TRBV4-1	TRBJ2-7	NA	TGCGCCAGCAGCCAAGTAGGGACAGGGGTCCCCGAGCAGTACTTC	CASSQVGTGVPEQYF
NA	TRBV19	TRBJ2-7	NA	TGTGCCAGTAGTATAGTGAGGGGTGCGGCCGAGCAGTACTTC	CASSIVRGAAEQYF
TRBD2	TRBV27	TRBJ2-1	NA	TGTGCCACCAAAGCGGGAGGGGCTGAGCAGTTCTTC	CATKAGGAEQFF
NA	TRBV27	TRBJ1-2	NA	TGTGCCAGCAGTATACAGGGAAGAGCCCTAGGAGGCTACACCTTC	CASSIQGRALGGYTF
TRBD2	TRBV29-1	TRBJ2-7	NA	TGCAGCGCACGGACTAGCGGGGCATACGAGCAGTACTTC	CSARTSGAYEQYF
TRBD2	TRBV4-3	TRBJ2-7	NA	TGCGCCAGCAGAGGGGGACTAGCGGATTCCTACGAGCAGTACTTC	CASRGGLADSYEQYF